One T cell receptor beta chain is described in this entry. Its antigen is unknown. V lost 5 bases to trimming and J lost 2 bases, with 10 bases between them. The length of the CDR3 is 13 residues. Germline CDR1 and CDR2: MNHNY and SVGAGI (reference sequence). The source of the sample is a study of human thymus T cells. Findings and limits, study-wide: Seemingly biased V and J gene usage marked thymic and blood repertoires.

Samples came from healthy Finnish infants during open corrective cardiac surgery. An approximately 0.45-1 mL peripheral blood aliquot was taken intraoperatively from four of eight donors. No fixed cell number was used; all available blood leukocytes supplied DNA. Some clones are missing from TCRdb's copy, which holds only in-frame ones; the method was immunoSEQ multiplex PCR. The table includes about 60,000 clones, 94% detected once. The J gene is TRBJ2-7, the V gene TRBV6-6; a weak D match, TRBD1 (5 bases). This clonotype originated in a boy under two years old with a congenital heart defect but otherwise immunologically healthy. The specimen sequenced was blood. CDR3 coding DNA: TGTGCCAGCAGTCCTAGACAGACCTACGAGCAGTACTTC. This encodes CASSPRQTYEQYF.